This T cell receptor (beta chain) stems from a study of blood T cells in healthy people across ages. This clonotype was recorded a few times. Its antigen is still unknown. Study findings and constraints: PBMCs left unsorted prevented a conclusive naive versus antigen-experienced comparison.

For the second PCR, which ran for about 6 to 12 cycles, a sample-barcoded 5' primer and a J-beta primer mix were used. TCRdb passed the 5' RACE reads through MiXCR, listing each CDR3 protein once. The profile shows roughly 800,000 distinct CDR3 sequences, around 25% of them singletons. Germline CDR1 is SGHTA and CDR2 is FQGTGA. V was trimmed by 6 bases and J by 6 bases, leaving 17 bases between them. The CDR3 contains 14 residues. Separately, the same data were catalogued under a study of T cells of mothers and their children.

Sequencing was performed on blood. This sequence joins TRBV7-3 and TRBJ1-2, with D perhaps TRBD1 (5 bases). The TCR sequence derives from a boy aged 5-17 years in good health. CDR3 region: CASRSAGSMDGYTF. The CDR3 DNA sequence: TGTGCCAGCAGGTCGGCAGGGTCCATGGATGGCTACACCTTC.